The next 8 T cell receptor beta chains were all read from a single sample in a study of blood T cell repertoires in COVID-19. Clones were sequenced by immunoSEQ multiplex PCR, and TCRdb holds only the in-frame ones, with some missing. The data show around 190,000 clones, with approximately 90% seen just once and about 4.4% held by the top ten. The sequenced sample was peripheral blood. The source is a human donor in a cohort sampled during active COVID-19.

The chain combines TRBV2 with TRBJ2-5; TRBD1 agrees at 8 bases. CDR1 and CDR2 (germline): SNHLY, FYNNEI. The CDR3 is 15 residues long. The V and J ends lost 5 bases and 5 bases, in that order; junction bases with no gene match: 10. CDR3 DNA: TGTGCCAGCAGTCGGGACAGGAGGTTAAGCGAGACCCAGTACTTC. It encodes CASSRDRRLSETQYF. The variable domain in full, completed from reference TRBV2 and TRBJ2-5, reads EPEVTQTPSHQVTQMGQEVILRCVPISNHLYFYWYRQILGQKVEFLVSFYNNEISEKSEIFDDQFSVERPDGSNFTLKIRSTKLEDSAMYFCASSRDRRLSETQYFGPGTRLLVL.

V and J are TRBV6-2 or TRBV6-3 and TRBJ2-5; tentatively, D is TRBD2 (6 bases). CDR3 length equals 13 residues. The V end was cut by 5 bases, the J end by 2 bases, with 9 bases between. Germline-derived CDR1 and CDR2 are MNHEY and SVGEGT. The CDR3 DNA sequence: TGTGCCAGCAGTCCGGGGGTTCAAGAGACCCAGTACTTC. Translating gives CASSPGVQETQYF.

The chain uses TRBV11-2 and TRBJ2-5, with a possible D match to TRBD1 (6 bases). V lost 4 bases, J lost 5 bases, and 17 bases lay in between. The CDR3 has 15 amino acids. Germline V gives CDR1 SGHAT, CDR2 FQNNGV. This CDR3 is CASSSWDTRGETQYF. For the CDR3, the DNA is TGTGCCAGCAGCTCGTGGGACACCCGAGGGGAGACCCAGTACTTC.

The CDR3 DNA sequence: TGTGCCATCAGTGACTGGAGCGAGCGGGGTGGGGAGACCCAGTACTTC. Protein sequence: CAISDWSERGGETQYF. This sequence joins TRBV10-3 and TRBJ2-5; 7 bases map to TRBD2. Germline CDR1 reads ENHRY; CDR2 reads SYGVKD. The CDR3 contains 16 residues. V lost 3 bases to trimming and J lost 5 bases; unmatched junction nucleotides: 12.

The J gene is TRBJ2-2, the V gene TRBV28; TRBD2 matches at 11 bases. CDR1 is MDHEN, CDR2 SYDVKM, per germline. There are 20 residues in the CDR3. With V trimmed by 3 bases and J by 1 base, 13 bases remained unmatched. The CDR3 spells CASSFPIPLAGGLNTGELFF. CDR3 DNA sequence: TGTGCCAGCAGTTTCCCCATTCCCTTAGCGGGAGGGTTGAACACCGGGGAGCTGTTTTTT.

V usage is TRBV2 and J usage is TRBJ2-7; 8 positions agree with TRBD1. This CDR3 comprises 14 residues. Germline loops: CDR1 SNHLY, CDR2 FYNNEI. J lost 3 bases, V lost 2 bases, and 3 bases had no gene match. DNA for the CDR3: TGTGCCAGCAGTGAACAGGGGGCCCGCTACGAGCAGTACTTC. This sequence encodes CASSEQGARYEQYF.

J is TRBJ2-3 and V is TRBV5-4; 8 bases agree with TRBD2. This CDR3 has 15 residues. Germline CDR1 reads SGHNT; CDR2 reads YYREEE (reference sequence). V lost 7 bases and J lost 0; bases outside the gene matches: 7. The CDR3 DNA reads TGTGCCAGCCTTAGCGGGGAGGCCAGCACAGATACGCAGTATTTT. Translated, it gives CASLSGEASTDTQYF.

For the CDR3, the DNA is TGTGCCAGTAGTGAATGGCGGTCTGAAGCTTTCTTT. Translating it yields CASSEWRSEAFF. The chain links TRBV19 to TRBJ1-1; D call uncertain. The CDR3 loop spans 12 amino acids. In germline, CDR1 is LNHDA, CDR2 SQIVND (reference sequence). Trimming stripped 5 bases from V and 6 bases from J, with 10 bases between.